This T cell receptor beta chain was identified in a study of shared clonotypes between healthy human individuals (dated by TCRdb to 2020 to 2022). Some background on the complete study: The cohort included three men and two women between 18 and 49 years of age. For each donor, three plates each were used for CD4 naive and CD4 memory, two plates were used for CD8 naive, and one plate was used for CD8 memory. To estimate repertoire size and how much clonotypes are shared between individuals, the study performed deep sequencing of blood TCR repertoires from roughly five healthy adults. Libraries were prepared and TCR repertoires were sequenced by different laboratories using diverse techniques, in order to increase sequencing depth and limit assay-specific biases. Each donor's leukapheresis produced roughly between about 0.9 and 9.5 billion PBMCs. Points the paper makes about the study in general: Pairwise subsampling led to the expectation that sequencing depth would affect the degree of clonotype sharing among donors. Sampling was restricted to blood, and TCR repertoires in tissue are likely to differ from TCR repertoires in blood. The small number of donors limited the genetic and exposure-history diversity represented. Larger estimated clonotype richness was generally found for naive subsets than for memory subsets. When four donors were compared, the shared fraction of clonotypes was around 5% for naive CD4, more than 3% for naive CD8, 2% to 2.5% for memory CD4, and 0.35% to 0.4% for memory CD8. Higher generation probabilities were observed for clonotypes shared by all four sorted-subset donors than for non-shared clonotypes. Incomplete sequencing was indicated by rarefaction of sorted-subset datasets, despite the large sequencing depth.

Using the deep immunoSEQ assay, multiplex PCR amplified TCR CDR3 regions from genomic DNA. Genomic DNA extracted from each cell subset was distributed evenly over all wells of several immunoSEQ 96-well plates, and each plate served as one replicate. Each replicate PCR for sorted subsets received roughly 0.2 ug genomic DNA, equal to tens of thousands of T cell genomes. Purified libraries were quantified with a Qubit 3.0 fluorometer, sized on a Bioanalyzer 2100, and re-quantified with the KAPA Library Quantification kit. A separate single-read 150-cycle Illumina NextSeq 550 flow cell was used to sequence each immunoSEQ 96-well plate. Turning to the authors' computational methods: Because the immunoSEQ output held only junctional sequences and lacked quality scores, the filtering could not match the filtering applied to full-length reads. Sequences were annotated with PyIR, a Python wrapper for IgBLAST v1.9, and V/J genes and CDR3 were assigned using IMGT germline references. Reads with weak V/J assignments (E-value above 1e-6), missing CDR3, stop codons, out-of-frame junctions, or ambiguous translated residues were removed. V3J clonotypes were defined as sequences sharing an identical inferred V gene, J gene, and CDR3 amino acid sequence. Percentage overlap between repertoires was computed as shared unique clonotypes divided by the size of the smaller repertoire. Three approaches were used to assess repertoire richness: RTK rarefaction, the Chao1 estimator, and Recon v2.1 estimates of unobserved clonotypes. For all TCRbeta clonotypes obtained by the gDNA method from several donors, generation probabilities were computed with OLGA. In TCRdb, the immuneACCESS table is reduced to in-frame sequences with V and J assigned. These tables do not hold every clone; where another copy was compared, an unresolved V gene accounts for under half, and the others remain unexplained. The DNA was the basis for D and trimming; V, J and clone size are from that table. The table for this sample lists approximately 980,000 clones; more than 75% of them were counted only once. The ten largest clonotypes hold nearly 1.5% of the sample.

The donors were healthy, HIV-negative adults who had no recently reported acute infections or vaccinations. Every donor was a Caucasian adult living in Nashville, Tennessee, USA. Magnetic negative selection was used to enrich CD4+ T cells, after which naive cells were positively selected on CD45RA and the negative fraction became the memory subset. After blood collection by leukapheresis, PBMCs were isolated using Ficoll-Histopaque density gradient centrifugation and then cryopreserved in the vapor phase of liquid nitrogen. Purity and quantity of every magnetically sorted T cell population were checked by analytical flow cytometry. Genomic DNA was isolated from every sorted fraction and measured by UV absorbance on a Nanodrop 2000c. Worth noting for this clone: The specificity of this receptor is unknown. Base-call qualities are not available, and no considerably larger clone is one nucleotide away.

Sequenced sample: memory CD4+ T cells sorted from blood. The cell subset or site label of this sample denotes: CD45RA-negative fraction. This TCR was recovered from a man between 18 and 29 years old in good health.

The nucleotide sequence is given as TGTGCCAGCAGTACGGACAGCAATCAGCCCCAGCATTTT. Translated, it gives CASSTDSNQPQHF. The sequence links TRBV6-4 to TRBJ1-5, with the D gene call left open. For CDR1 and CDR2, the germline V gene lists MRHNA and SNTAGT. The CDR3 contains 13 residues, cysteine and phenylalanine counted. Of all the DNA, just the CDR3 is kept, 39 bases in frame from base 1. Cut back by 5 bases and 1 base, the V and J ends lie 6 bases apart.